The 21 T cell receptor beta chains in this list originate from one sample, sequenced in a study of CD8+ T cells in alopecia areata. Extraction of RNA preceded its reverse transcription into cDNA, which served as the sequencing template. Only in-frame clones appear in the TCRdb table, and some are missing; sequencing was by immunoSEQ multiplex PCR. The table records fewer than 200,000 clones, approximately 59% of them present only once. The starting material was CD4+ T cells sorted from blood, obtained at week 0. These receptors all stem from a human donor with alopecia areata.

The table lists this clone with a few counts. The CDR3 DNA is TGTGCCAGCGTGGGTTCAGGACCCCTCCACTTT. Amino acids: CASVGSGPLHF. The genes are TRBV6-1 and TRBJ1-6; D is uncertain. In germline, CDR1 is MNHNS, CDR2 SASEGT. The CDR3 runs 11 residues. Deletions cut 8 bases from V and 12 bases from J, with 11 bases between.

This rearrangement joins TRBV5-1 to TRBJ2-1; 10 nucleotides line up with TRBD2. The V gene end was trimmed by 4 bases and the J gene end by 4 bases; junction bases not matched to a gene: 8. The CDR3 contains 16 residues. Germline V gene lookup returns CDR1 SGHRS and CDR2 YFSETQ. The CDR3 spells CASSVGLARLYNEQFF. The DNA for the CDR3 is TGCGCCAGCAGCGTGGGACTAGCGCGCCTATACAATGAGCAGTTCTTC.

The CDR3 spells CASSYGTGGNQPQHF. The CDR3 nucleotides read TGTGCCAGCAGTTACGGGACAGGGGGCAATCAGCCCCAGCATTTT. The chain couples TRBV6-5 to TRBJ1-5; 10 nucleotides align to TRBD1. Germline V gene lookup returns CDR1 MNHEY and CDR2 SVGAGI. Trimming at V came to 2 bases and at J to 2 bases, leaving 0 bases not matched to a gene. The CDR3 has 15 residues.

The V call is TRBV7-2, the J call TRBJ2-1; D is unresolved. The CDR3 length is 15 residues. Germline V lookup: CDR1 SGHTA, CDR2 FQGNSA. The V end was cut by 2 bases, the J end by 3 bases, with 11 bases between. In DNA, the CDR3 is TGTGCCAGCAGCTTATACGCGACTGACTACAATGAGCAGTTCTTC. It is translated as CASSLYATDYNEQFF. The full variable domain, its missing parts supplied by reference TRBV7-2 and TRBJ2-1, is GAGVSQSPSNKVTEKGKDVELRCDPISGHTALYWYRQSLGQGLEFLIYFQGNSAPDKSGLPSDRFSAERTGGSVSTLTIQRTQQEDSAVYLCASSLYATDYNEQFFGPGTRLTVL.

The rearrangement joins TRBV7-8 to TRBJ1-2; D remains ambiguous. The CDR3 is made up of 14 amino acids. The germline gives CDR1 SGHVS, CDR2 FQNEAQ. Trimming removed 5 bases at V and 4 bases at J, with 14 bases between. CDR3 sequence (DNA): TGTGCCAGCAGCCCAGGAGCGGGTGGCTATGGCTACACCTTC. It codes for CASSPGAGGYGYTF.

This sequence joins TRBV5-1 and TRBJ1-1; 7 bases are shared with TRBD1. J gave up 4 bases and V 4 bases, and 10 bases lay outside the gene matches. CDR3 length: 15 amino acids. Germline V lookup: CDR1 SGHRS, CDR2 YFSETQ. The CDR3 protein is CASSKDRASSTEAFF. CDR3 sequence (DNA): TGCGCCAGCAGCAAAGACAGGGCATCTTCCACTGAAGCTTTCTTT.

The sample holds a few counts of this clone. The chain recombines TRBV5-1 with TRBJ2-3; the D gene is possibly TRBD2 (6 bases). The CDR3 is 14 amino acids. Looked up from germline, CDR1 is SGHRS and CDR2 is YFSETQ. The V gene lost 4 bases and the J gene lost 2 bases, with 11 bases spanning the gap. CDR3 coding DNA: TGCGCCAGCAGCCCGGGACTTTCCACAGATACGCAGTATTTT. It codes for CASSPGLSTDTQYF.

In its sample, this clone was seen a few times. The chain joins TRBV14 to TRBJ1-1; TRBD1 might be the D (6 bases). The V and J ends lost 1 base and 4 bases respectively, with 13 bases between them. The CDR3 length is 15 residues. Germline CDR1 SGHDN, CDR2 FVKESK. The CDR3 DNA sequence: TGTGCCAGCAGCCAAGTAGGGGGGGGAGTCACTGAAGCTTTCTTT. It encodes CASSQVGGGVTEAFF.

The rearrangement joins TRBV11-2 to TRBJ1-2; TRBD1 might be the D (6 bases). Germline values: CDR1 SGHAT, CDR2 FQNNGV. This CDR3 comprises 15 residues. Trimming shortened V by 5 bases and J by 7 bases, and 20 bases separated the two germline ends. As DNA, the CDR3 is TGTGCCAGCAGCCGCCGGGGAGGGGGAATTATTGGCTACACCTTC. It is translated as CASSRRGGGIIGYTF.

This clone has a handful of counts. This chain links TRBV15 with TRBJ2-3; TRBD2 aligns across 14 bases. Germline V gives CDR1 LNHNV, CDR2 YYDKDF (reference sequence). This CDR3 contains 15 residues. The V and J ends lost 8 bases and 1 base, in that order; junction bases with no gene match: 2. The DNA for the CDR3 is TGTGCCACCGGACTAGCGGGGGGCCGCACAGATACGCAGTATTTT. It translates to CATGLAGGRTDTQYF.

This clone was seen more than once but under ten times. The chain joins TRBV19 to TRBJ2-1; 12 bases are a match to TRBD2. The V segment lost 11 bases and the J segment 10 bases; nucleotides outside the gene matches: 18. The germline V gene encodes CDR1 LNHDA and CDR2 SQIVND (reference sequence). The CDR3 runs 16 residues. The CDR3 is CAASIGTSGGSGEQFF. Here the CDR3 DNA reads TGTGCCGCCAGTATAGGAACTAGCGGGGGGTCCGGGGAGCAGTTCTTC.

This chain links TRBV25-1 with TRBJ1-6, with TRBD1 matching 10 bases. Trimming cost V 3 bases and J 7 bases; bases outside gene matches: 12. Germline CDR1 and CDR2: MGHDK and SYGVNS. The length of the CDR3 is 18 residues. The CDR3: CASSDGVVGTGENSPLHF. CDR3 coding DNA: TGTGCCAGCAGTGATGGTGTCGTGGGGACAGGGGAAAATTCACCCCTCCACTTT.

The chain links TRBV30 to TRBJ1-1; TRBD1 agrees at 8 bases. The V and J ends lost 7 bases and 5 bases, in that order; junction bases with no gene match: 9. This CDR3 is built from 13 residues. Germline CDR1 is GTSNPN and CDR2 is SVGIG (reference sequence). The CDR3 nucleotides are TGTGCCTTGGACGGACAGGGCGGAACTGAAGCTTTCTTT. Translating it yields CALDGQGGTEAFF.

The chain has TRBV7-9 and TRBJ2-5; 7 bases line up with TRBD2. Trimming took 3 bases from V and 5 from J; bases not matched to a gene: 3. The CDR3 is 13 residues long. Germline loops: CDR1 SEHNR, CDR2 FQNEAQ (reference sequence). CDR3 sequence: CASSLGRVETQYF. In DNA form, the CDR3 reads TGTGCCAGCAGCTTGGGGAGGGTCGAGACCCAGTACTTC.

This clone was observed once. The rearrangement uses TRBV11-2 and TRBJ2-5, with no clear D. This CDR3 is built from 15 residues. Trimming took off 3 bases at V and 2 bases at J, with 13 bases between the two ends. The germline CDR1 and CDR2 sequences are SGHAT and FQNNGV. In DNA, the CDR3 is TGTGCCAGCAGCTTTGGTGTAACGGCGCAAGAGACCCAGTACTTC. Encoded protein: CASSFGVTAQETQYF.

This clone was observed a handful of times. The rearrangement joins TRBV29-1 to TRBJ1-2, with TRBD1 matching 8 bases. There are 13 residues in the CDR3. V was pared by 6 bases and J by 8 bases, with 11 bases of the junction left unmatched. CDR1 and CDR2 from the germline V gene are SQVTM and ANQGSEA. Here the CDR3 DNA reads TGCAGCGTCCTCGGGACAGGAAAGATCGGCTACACCTTC. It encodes CSVLGTGKIGYTF.

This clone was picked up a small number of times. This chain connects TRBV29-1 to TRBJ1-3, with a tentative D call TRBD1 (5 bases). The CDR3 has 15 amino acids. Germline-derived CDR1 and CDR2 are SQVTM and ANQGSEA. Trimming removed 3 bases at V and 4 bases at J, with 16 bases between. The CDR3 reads CSVDPPGSSGNTIYF. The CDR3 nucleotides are TGCAGCGTTGATCCGCCAGGGAGTTCGGGAAACACCATATATTTT. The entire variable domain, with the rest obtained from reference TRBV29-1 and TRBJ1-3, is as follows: SAVISQKPSRDICQRGTSLTIQCQVDSQVTMMFWYRQQPGQSLTLIATANQGSEATYESGFVIDKFPISRPNLTFSTLTVSNMSPEDSSIYLCSVDPPGSSGNTIYFGEGSWLTVV.

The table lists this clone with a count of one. CDR3 region: CASNPGGLNTEAFF. The CDR3 DNA reads as TGCGCCAGCAATCCAGGGGGCTTGAACACTGAAGCTTTCTTT. The rearrangement uses TRBV10-2 and TRBJ1-1; 8 bases align to TRBD1. The CDR3 is 14 residues long. Germline V gene sequence: CDR1 WSHSY, CDR2 SAAADI. The ends lost 7 bases at V and 0 bases at J; junction bases unmatched: 4.

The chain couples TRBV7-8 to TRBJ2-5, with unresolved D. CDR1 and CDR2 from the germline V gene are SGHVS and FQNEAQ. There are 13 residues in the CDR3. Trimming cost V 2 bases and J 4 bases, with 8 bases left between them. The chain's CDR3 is CASSLFVGETQYF. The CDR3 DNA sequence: TGTGCCAGCAGCTTATTCGTGGGAGAGACCCAGTACTTC.

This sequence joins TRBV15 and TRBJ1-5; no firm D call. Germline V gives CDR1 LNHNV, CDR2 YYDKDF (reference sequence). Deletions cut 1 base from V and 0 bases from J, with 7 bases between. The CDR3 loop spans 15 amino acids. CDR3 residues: CATSRVGVSNQPQHF. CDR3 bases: TGTGCCACCAGCAGAGTGGGAGTTAGCAATCAGCCCCAGCATTTT.

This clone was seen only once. The CDR3: CATRRGVGVNTEAFF. As DNA, the CDR3 is TGTGCCACCAGGCGGGGGGTAGGGGTGAACACTGAAGCTTTCTTT. The chain carries TRBV15 and TRBJ1-1; TRBD1 might be the D (5 bases). Germline-derived CDR1 and CDR2 are LNHNV and YYDKDF (reference sequence). This CDR3 is 15 amino acids long. V was pared by 6 bases and J by 0 bases, with 14 bases between.